The T cell receptor (beta chain) under discussion was sequenced for a study of blood T cell repertoires in COVID-19 (dated by TCRdb to 2019 to 2021). Study-wide context: Samples covering the acute and convalescent phases of COVID-19 were provided by collaborators in the United States, Italy and Spain. The prospective study material was composed of cDNA or gDNA derived from T cells, B-cell-depleted T cells, or PBMCs. Deeply sampled blood TCRbeta repertoires from subjects exposed to, actively infected with, or recovered from COVID-19 were included in the dataset. The repertoires were released in a freely available public database intended as a resource for research on the immune response to SARS-CoV-2. The samples were drawn from the first 160 participants of the ongoing ImmuneRACE study and from 950 to 1,500 subjects provided by 6 global collaborators. Nearly every sample came with metadata listing a de-identified subject ID, COVID-19 status, age in years and sex. HLA class I and class II types, where available, came from metadata supplied by the sample provider rather than from assay-based typing.

The research as a whole found: How much clinical and demographic metadata was included differed by source and by participant, and the metadata was provided uncurated.

Each collaborating institution followed its own protocols to collect whole blood in K2EDTA tubes. For TCRbeta analysis, collaborators shipped samples as frozen whole blood, isolated PBMCs, or DNA extracted from either of those sample types. Taken from cysteine to phenylalanine, the CDR3 has 14 residues. The only DNA kept is the CDR3, 42 bases in frame from the first base. Looking up the germline V gene yields CDR1 SNHLY and CDR2 FYNNEI. V is trimmed back by 8 bases and J by 2 bases, and the junction contains 3 bases that no gene match accounts for. TCRbeta CDR3 regions were amplified from genomic DNA using the immunoSEQ Assay, a bias-controlled multiplex PCR. In the source study's methods: Within the assay, amplification of reference gene primers was used to estimate how many nucleated cells each sample contained. To quantify the absolute abundance of each unique TCRbeta CDR3 rearrangement, sequence reads were collapsed and filtered. For each sample, productive Simpson clonality was calculated as the square root of Simpson's diversity index across productive rearrangements. TCRdb carries this immuneACCESS record with in-frame sequences only. Its versions omit some clonotypes, under half of them owing to an unresolved V gene in the studies checked, with the rest unexplained. The V and J calls and clone size come from that table; D and trimming were worked out from the DNA. Here the sample has around 80,000 clones; around 86% occur a single time. Roughly 9% of the sample goes to the ten largest clones.

With respect to this clone: Its binding antigen is unknown. No per-base quality is available; no much larger clone lies one base away.

The receptor chain draws on TRBV2 and TRBJ2-2; the central 9 bases match TRBD1. Sequences were obtained from peripheral blood. The receptor comes from a human donor in a cohort sampled during active COVID-19. In nucleotides, the sequence is TGTGCCAGCGGGGACAGGGCTAACACCGGGGAGCTGTTTTTT. Protein translation: CASGDRANTGELFF.